The clone carrying this T cell receptor beta chain was picked up a small number of times. Its antigen is not identified. There were healthy Caucasian individuals from Russia, aged 6 to 90, serving as donors. Extraction of total RNA produced a minimum of 5 micrograms from each sample. Germline loops: CDR1 DFQATT, CDR2 SNEGSKA (reference sequence). With V trimmed by 3 bases and J by 3 bases, 12 bases remained unmatched. The CDR3 length is 16 residues. This entry comes from a study of blood T cells in healthy people across ages. Study-wide results and caveats: Calculation of diversity from one million T cells yielded estimates considered to be underestimates.

A second roughly 7 to 11 cycle PCR used barcoded and J-beta primers. TCRdb ran MiXCR on the 5' RACE reads and lists one entry per CDR3 protein. The sample yields almost 800,000 distinct CDR3 sequences, 58% seen once. This chain links TRBV20-1 with TRBJ2-7; 9 bases are shared with TRBD1. This receptor was identified in a man in his thirties or forties in good health. The sequencing input was blood. The chain's CDR3 is CSASAGIGQGNYEQYF. The CDR3, as DNA: TGCAGTGCTAGCGCCGGTATTGGACAGGGGAACTACGAGCAGTACTTC.